Each of the 18 T cell receptor beta chains below was sequenced from the same sample in a study of T cell responses to AZD1222 COVID-19 vaccine. The method was immunoSEQ multiplex PCR; TCRdb's version includes in-frame clones alone and lacks a portion of them. The sample includes approximately 150,000 clones, 92% seen only once; the top ten take approximately 3.3%. The material sequenced was peripheral blood, taken 28 days after the second AZD1222 dose. The receptors were gathered from an adult who received the AZD1222 COVID-19 vaccine.

The rearrangement links TRBV11-1 to TRBJ1-1, with 8 bases lining up with TRBD1. The V and J ends lost 6 bases and 0 bases, in that order; junction bases with no gene match: 0. The CDR3 has 13 residues. Germline V CDR1 and CDR2: SGHAT, FQDESV (reference sequence). The CDR3 is CASRGQVNTEAFF. DNA of the CDR3: TGTGCCAGCAGGGGACAGGTGAACACTGAAGCTTTCTTT.

This chain uses TRBV5-4 with TRBJ2-3, with unresolved D. Trimming took off 1 base at V and 1 base at J, with 10 bases between the two ends. CDR1 SGHNT and CDR2 YYREEE come from the germline V gene (reference sequence). CDR3 length: 15 residues. The CDR3 loop reads CASSLKETRTDTQYF. The CDR3 DNA reads as TGTGCCAGCAGCTTGAAGGAAACTCGCACAGATACGCAGTATTTT.

By proportion, this clone is medium-sized. The chain carries TRBV6-4 and TRBJ1-1; tentative D call: TRBD1 (5 bases). The V and J ends lost 4 bases and 6 bases respectively, with 12 bases between them. The CDR3 totals 13 residues. Germline CDR1 reads MRHNA; CDR2 reads SNTAGT. CDR3 residues: CASSGQPGAEAFF. The CDR3 DNA reads TGTGCCAGCAGTGGACAGCCTGGGGCTGAAGCTTTCTTT.

This chain links TRBV6-5 with TRBJ2-3; D gene unclear. CDR1 is MNHEY and CDR2 is SVGAGI in the germline V gene. This CDR3 comprises 16 residues. The V and J ends lost 0 bases and 2 bases respectively, with 12 bases between them. The CDR3 loop is CASSYSIEVHTDTQYF. In nucleotides, the CDR3 is TGTGCCAGCAGTTACTCGATAGAAGTCCACACAGATACGCAGTATTTT.

This chain uses TRBV6-5 with TRBJ1-2; D perhaps matches TRBD1 (5 bases). Looked up from germline, CDR1 is MNHEY and CDR2 is SVGAGI. Trimming left V 0 bases short and J 4 bases short, with 15 bases between. The CDR3 consists of 16 residues. For the CDR3, the DNA is TGTGCCAGCAGTTACTCATCGGGGGGTCGGGGCTATGGCTACACCTTC. It yields the protein CASSYSSGGRGYGYTF.

This chain uses TRBV7-9 with TRBJ1-2; D unresolved. Between the trimmed V and J ends, which lost 1 base and 4 bases, there was a span of 10 bases. The CDR3 totals 14 residues. Per the germline V gene, CDR1 is SEHNR and CDR2 is FQNEAQ (reference sequence). The CDR3 loop reads CASSLERASYGYTF. The CDR3, as DNA: TGTGCCAGCAGCTTAGAAAGAGCCAGCTATGGCTACACCTTC. Complete variable domain (other parts from reference TRBV7-9 and TRBJ1-2): DTGVSQNPRHKITKRGQNVTFRCDPISEHNRLYWYRQTLGQGPEFLTYFQNEAQLEKSRLLSDRFSAERPKGSFSTLEIQRTEQGDSAMYLCASSLERASYGYTFGSGTRLTVV.

The V gene is TRBV29-1, the J gene TRBJ1-1; perhaps TRBD1 as D (5 bases). V gave up 7 bases and J gave up 3 bases, with 15 bases separating them. This CDR3 has 13 amino acids. The germline V gene encodes CDR1 SQVTM and CDR2 ANQGSEA. The CDR3 region has the DNA TGCAGCGCTTACAGGTCTGCGGACACTGAAGCTTTCTTT. It codes for CSAYRSADTEAFF.

J is TRBJ2-1 and V is TRBV27, with a possible D match to TRBD2 (5 bases). From germline, CDR1 is MNHEY and CDR2 SMNVEV (reference sequence). V shed 5 bases and J shed 6 bases, with 17 bases lying between them. The CDR3 has 15 residues. This chain's CDR3 is CASSPRTLTLNEQFF. CDR3 coding DNA: TGTGCCAGCAGTCCGCGGACTCTAACTCTCAATGAGCAGTTCTTC.

This rearrangement joins TRBV27 to TRBJ2-7, with D maybe TRBD2 (5 bases). The germline V gene has CDR1 MNHEY and CDR2 SMNVEV (reference sequence). Trimming shortened V by 0 bases and J by 6 bases, and 18 bases separated the two germline ends. This CDR3 is built from 16 residues. In DNA form, the CDR3 reads TGTGCCAGCAGTTTATCACGGGGTCTGCTCTACCGCGAGCAGTACTTC. It codes for CASSLSRGLLYREQYF.

J is TRBJ2-3 and V is TRBV3-1 (or the pseudogene TRBV3-2), with 8 positions matching TRBD1. Trimming took 4 bases from V and 4 from J; bases not matched to a gene: 4. Per germline, CDR1 LGHDT and CDR2 YNNKEL (reference sequence). The CDR3 has 14 amino acids. CDR3 nucleotides: TGTGCCAGCAGCCCCGGACAGGGACCAGATACGCAGTATTTT. Protein product: CASSPGQGPDTQYF.

The V and J genes are TRBV9 and TRBJ2-3; a weak D match, TRBD2 (5 bases). The germline V and J ends were trimmed by 1 base and 0 bases, with 12 bases remaining between them. Germline V CDR1 and CDR2: SGDLS, YYNGEE. The CDR3 contains 16 residues. The CDR3 coding sequence is TGTGCCAGCAGCGTATTGAGCGGAACTAGCACAGATACGCAGTATTTT. Amino acids: CASSVLSGTSTDTQYF.

This chain links TRBV3-1 (or the pseudogene TRBV3-2) with TRBJ2-2, with 13 nucleotides matching TRBD2. The germline gives CDR1 LGHDT, CDR2 YNNKEL (reference sequence). Losses at the gene ends were 0 bases for V and 0 bases for J; bases not matched to a gene: 1. The CDR3 spans 18 residues. CDR3 protein: CASSQETSGRPNTGELFF. The DNA of the CDR3 is TGTGCCAGCAGCCAAGAGACTAGCGGGAGGCCGAACACCGGGGAGCTGTTTTTT.

This chain uses TRBV7-2 with TRBJ2-1; 16 bases align to TRBD2. After removal of 5 bases from V and 9 bases from J, the junction contained 7 bases not matched to a gene. Germline CDR1 reads SGHTA; CDR2 reads FQGNSA. This CDR3 has 16 residues. The CDR3 loop is CASSKGLAGGPGEQFF. The CDR3 DNA sequence: TGTGCCAGCAGCAAGGGACTAGCGGGAGGGCCGGGTGAGCAGTTCTTC.

The chain carries TRBV27 and TRBJ1-1; 7 nucleotides line up with TRBD1. Germline lookup yields CDR1 MNHEY and CDR2 SMNVEV (reference sequence). This CDR3 has 14 residues. The V segment lost 2 bases and the J segment 3 bases; nucleotides outside the gene matches: 3. CDR3 residues: CASSLEGADTEAFF. CDR3 in DNA: TGTGCCAGCAGTTTAGAGGGGGCGGACACTGAAGCTTTCTTT.

This clone was found a few times. The chain uses TRBV3-1 (or the pseudogene TRBV3-2) and TRBJ2-7, with TRBD1 identical over 10 bases. This CDR3 spans 18 amino acids. The junction had 16 bases not matched to a gene; V was cut back by 4 bases and J by 4 bases. Germline CDR1 LGHDT, CDR2 YNNKEL (reference sequence). CDR3 sequence (DNA): TGTGCCAGCAGCCCCCGGACCCGCGGGACAGGGGAACTATACGAGCAGTACTTC. Translated: CASSPRTRGTGELYEQYF.

The gene calls are TRBV4-2 and TRBJ1-2; unclear D gene. CDR1 is LGHNA and CDR2 is YNFKEQ in the germline V gene. Trimming took 0 bases from V and 8 from J, leaving 19 bases between them. The CDR3 is 16 amino acids. Here the CDR3 DNA reads TGTGCCAGCAGCCAAGAAGCGTCCGGGAATGCGGGGGGCTACACCTTC. Its protein product is CASSQEASGNAGGYTF.

V and J are TRBV2 and TRBJ1-6; D is unclear. V was clipped by 5 bases and J by 0 bases, with 8 bases between them. CDR1 is SNHLY and CDR2 is FYNNEI in the germline V gene. This CDR3 spans 15 amino acids. CDR3 sequence reads: CASSSWSSYNSPLHF. In DNA, the CDR3 is TGTGCCAGCAGTTCATGGAGCTCCTATAATTCACCCCTCCACTTT. Filled out from reference TRBV2 and TRBJ1-6, the complete variable domain reads EPEVTQTPSHQVTQMGQEVILRCVPISNHLYFYWYRQILGQKVEFLVSFYNNEISEKSEIFDDQFSVERPDGSNFTLKIRSTKLEDSAMYFCASSSWSSYNSPLHFGNGTRLTVT.

The chain uses TRBV2 and TRBJ1-1; D is undetermined. This CDR3 comprises 15 residues. V was clipped by 7 bases and J by 2 bases, with 17 bases between them. Germline CDR1 and CDR2: SNHLY and FYNNEI. CDR3 sequence reads: CASTDRATFNTEAFF. CDR3 DNA sequence: TGTGCCAGCACAGATCGTGCCACATTCAACACTGAAGCTTTCTTT.